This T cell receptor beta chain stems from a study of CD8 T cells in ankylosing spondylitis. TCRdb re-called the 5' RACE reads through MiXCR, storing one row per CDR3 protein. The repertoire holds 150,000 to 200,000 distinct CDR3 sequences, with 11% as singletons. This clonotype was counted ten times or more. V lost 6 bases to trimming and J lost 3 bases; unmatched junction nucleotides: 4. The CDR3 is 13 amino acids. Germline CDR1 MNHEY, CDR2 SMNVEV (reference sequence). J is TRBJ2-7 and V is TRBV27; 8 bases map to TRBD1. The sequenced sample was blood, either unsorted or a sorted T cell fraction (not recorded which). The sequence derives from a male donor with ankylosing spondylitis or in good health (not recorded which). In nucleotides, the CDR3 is TGTGCCAGCAGCGGAGACAGGGGCTACGAGCAGTACTTC. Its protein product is CASSGDRGYEQYF.